A single sample is the source of the 22 T cell receptor beta chains below, sequenced in a study of blood T cell repertoires in COVID-19. The repertoire was sequenced with immunoSEQ multiplex PCR; TCRdb's copy has only in-frame clones and lacks some. The sample holds roughly 230,000 clones, approximately 84% seen once. The sequenced sample was peripheral blood. The receptors come from a man between 50 and 59 years old with acute or convalescent COVID-19.

CDR3 region: CASSRDREIGNTIYF. CDR3 nucleotides: TGTGCCAGCAGTCGGGACAGGGAGATTGGAAACACCATATATTTT. This sequence joins TRBV6-5 and TRBJ1-3; 9 bases agree with TRBD1. The CDR3 has 15 residues. Germline CDR1 MNHEY, CDR2 SVGAGI. Germline trimming cut 5 bases from V and 3 bases from J; bases unmatched to any gene: 5.

The table lists this clone with a few counts. The gene calls are TRBV3-1 (or the pseudogene TRBV3-2) and TRBJ1-5; 9 bases map to TRBD1. Losses at the gene ends were 4 bases for V and 4 bases for J; bases not matched to a gene: 8. The CDR3 length is 16 residues. Germline-derived CDR1 and CDR2 are LGHDT and YNNKEL (reference sequence). DNA of the CDR3: TGTGCCAGCAGCCCGAGGGGGGACAGGGTGAATCAGCCCCAGCATTTT. Its protein product is CASSPRGDRVNQPQHF.

This chain joins TRBV12-5 and TRBJ2-1; D is unresolved. Germline values: CDR1 LGHNT, CDR2 FRNRAP. V gave up 0 bases and J gave up 6 bases, with 9 bases separating them. The CDR3 sequence is 14 residues long. CDR3 coding DNA: TGTGCTAGTGGTTTGGTAGAGATATTCAATGAGCAGTTCTTC. It translates to CASGLVEIFNEQFF.

The chain is built from TRBV10-3 and TRBJ1-5, with TRBD1 matching over 8 bases. The germline CDR1 and CDR2 sequences are ENHRY and SYGVKD. With V trimmed by 4 bases and J by 5 bases, 4 bases remained unmatched. The CDR3 is 14 amino acids. The CDR3 loop is CAISVGQGDQPQHF. CDR3 in DNA: TGTGCCATCAGTGTCGGACAGGGTGATCAGCCCCAGCATTTT.

The chain joins TRBV4-1 to TRBJ1-2; no definite D call. Trimming removed 1 base at V and 8 bases at J, with 11 bases between. The CDR3 is made up of 13 amino acids. Germline-derived CDR1 and CDR2 are MGHRA and YSYEKL. CDR3 coding DNA: TGCGCCAGCAGCCAAGTTCTAGTCACGGGCTACACCTTC. This translates into CASSQVLVTGYTF.

This rearrangement joins TRBV10-2 to TRBJ2-1, with 13 bases matching TRBD2. Trimming removed 7 bases from V and 6 bases from J; junction bases left unmatched: 3. This CDR3 comprises 14 residues. Looked up from germline, CDR1 is WSHSY and CDR2 is SAAADI. The CDR3 DNA reads as TGCGCCAGCAACGGACTAGCGGGGGTCAATGAGCAGTTCTTC. Translation: CASNGLAGVNEQFF.

The rearrangement joins TRBV27 to TRBJ2-5, with D possibly matching TRBD1 (7 bases). The CDR3 is 14 residues long. The germline CDR1 and CDR2 sequences are MNHEY and SMNVEV (reference sequence). Trimming took off 5 bases at V and 5 bases at J, with 15 bases between the two ends. The CDR3 DNA is TGTGCCAGCAGTGCATTACAGGGGAGGGAGACCCAGTACTTC. Its protein product is CASSALQGRETQYF.

The gene calls are TRBV7-9 and TRBJ1-4; 8 bases align to TRBD1. The CDR3 has 14 residues. V gave up 4 bases and J gave up 10 bases; unmatched junction bases: 8. CDR1 is SEHNR and CDR2 is FQNEAQ in the germline V gene (reference sequence). Here the CDR3 reads CASSSDRGSVKLFF. CDR3 nucleotides: TGTGCCAGCAGCTCTGACAGGGGAAGCGTAAAACTGTTTTTT.

The rearrangement joins TRBV29-1 to TRBJ1-2, with 8 bases aligning to TRBD1. CDR1 is SQVTM and CDR2 is ANQGSEA in the germline V gene. Trimming at V came to 3 bases and at J to 10 bases, leaving 4 bases not matched to a gene. The CDR3 length is 11 residues. The CDR3 sequence: CSVEDREDYTF. CDR3 sequence (DNA): TGCAGCGTTGAGGACAGGGAGGACTACACCTTC.

The chain couples TRBV9 to TRBJ2-3; D is uncertain. The germline V gene has CDR1 SGDLS and CDR2 YYNGEE. This CDR3 region has 13 residues. The ends were cut back, 0 bases at V and 5 bases at J, with 7 bases in the middle. The CDR3 loop reads CASSVESRDTQYF. As DNA, the CDR3 is TGTGCCAGCAGCGTAGAGTCTAGAGATACGCAGTATTTT. The full variable domain, completed using reference TRBV9 and TRBJ2-3, is DSGVTQTPKHLITATGQRVTLRCSPRSGDLSVYWYQQSLDQGLQFLIQYYNGEERAKGNILERFSAQQFPDLHSELNLSSLELGDSALYFCASSVESRDTQYFGPGTRLTVL.

V gene TRBV30 combines with J gene TRBJ1-2, with D possibly matching TRBD1 (6 bases). This CDR3 contains 14 residues. The V end lost 4 bases, the J end lost 4 bases, and 16 bases lay between the germline ends. Germline CDR1 GTSNPN, CDR2 SVGIG (reference sequence). CDR3 residues: CAWTEQGWVYGYTF. The CDR3 DNA follows: TGTGCCTGGACCGAACAGGGATGGGTCTATGGCTACACCTTC.

V gene TRBV12-3 or TRBV12-4 combines with J gene TRBJ2-5; D possibly corresponds to TRBD2 (6 bases). Trimming took 7 bases from V and 5 from J, leaving 11 bases between them. The CDR3 has 12 residues. The CDR3 is CASKDGGETQYF. CDR3 bases: TGTGCCAGCAAGGATGGAGGGGAGACCCAGTACTTC.

The chain couples TRBV20-1 to TRBJ2-7; D may be TRBD2 (5 bases). The CDR3 is 14 residues long. In germline, CDR1 is DFQATT, CDR2 SNEGSKA (reference sequence). Trimming shortened V by 3 bases and J by 6 bases, and 18 bases separated the two germline ends. The chain's CDR3 is CSASPGGISGEQYF. CDR3 DNA sequence: TGCAGTGCTAGTCCCGGAGGAATTTCGGGCGAGCAGTACTTC.

This clone showed up just a few times. This chain joins TRBV23-1 and TRBJ2-5; D call uncertain. TRBV23-1 is treated as an ORF (open reading frame) with a function not yet certain. V gave up 4 bases and J gave up 2 bases, with 8 bases separating them. The CDR3 has 13 amino acids. CDR3 region: CASSPREQETQYF. In DNA, the CDR3 is TGCGCCAGCAGTCCTAGAGAACAAGAGACCCAGTACTTC.

The CDR3 sequence is CASRPRDRGTDTQYF. CDR3 DNA sequence: TGTGCCAGCAGGCCCCGGGACAGGGGTACAGATACGCAGTATTTT. The rearrangement uses TRBV28 and TRBJ2-3; 10 nucleotides line up with TRBD1. CDR3 length equals 15 residues. The J segment lost 3 bases and the V segment lost 6 bases, leaving 6 bases of the junction unmatched. Germline-derived CDR1 and CDR2 are MDHEN and SYDVKM. Filled out from reference TRBV28 and TRBJ2-3, the complete variable domain reads DVKVTQSSRYLVKRTGEKVFLECVQDMDHENMFWYRQDPGLGLRLIYFSYDVKMKEKGDIPEGYSVSREKKERFSLILESASTNQTSMYLCASRPRDRGTDTQYFGPGTRLTVL.

Written as DNA, the CDR3 is TGTGCCAGCAGTGTTCAGAAAGAGACCCAGTACTTC. It encodes CASSVQKETQYF. The chain uses TRBV2 and TRBJ2-5; no clear D. Looked up from germline, CDR1 is SNHLY and CDR2 is FYNNEI. The CDR3 covers 12 residues. Trimming removed 4 bases at V and 3 bases at J, with 6 bases between.

The rearrangement links TRBV9 to TRBJ1-1, with TRBD1 identical over 9 bases. CDR1 is SGDLS, CDR2 YYNGEE, per germline. The CDR3 runs to 13 residues. V lost 3 bases to trimming and J lost 4 bases; unmatched junction nucleotides: 1. The CDR3 here is CASSEDRGTEAFF. In nucleotides, the CDR3 is TGTGCCAGCAGCGAGGACAGGGGCACTGAAGCTTTCTTT.

The genes are TRBV11-1 and TRBJ2-7; a weak D match, TRBD1 (6 bases). This CDR3 has 13 residues. V dropped 4 bases and J dropped 4 bases, with 11 bases sitting between them. Germline V gene lookup returns CDR1 SGHAT and CDR2 FQDESV (reference sequence). The CDR3 sequence: CASSSYRAYEQYF. The DNA for the CDR3 is TGTGCCAGCAGCTCCTACAGGGCATACGAGCAGTACTTC.

The rearrangement uses TRBV28 and TRBJ1-5; 8 nucleotides match TRBD1. The V and J ends lost 6 bases and 6 bases, in that order; junction bases with no gene match: 7. The CDR3 has 14 amino acids. The germline V gene has CDR1 MDHEN and CDR2 SYDVKM. The CDR3 DNA sequence: TGTGCCAGCAGACTGGACAGGGTGGTTCAGCCCCAGCATTTT. Amino acids: CASRLDRVVQPQHF.

The DNA of the CDR3 is TGTGCCAGCAGTTACGGACTAGTTGGCTACGAGCAGTACTTC. The encoded protein is CASSYGLVGYEQYF. J is TRBJ2-7 and V is TRBV6-2 or TRBV6-3; 7 positions agree with TRBD2. This CDR3 has 14 residues. V was clipped by 2 bases and J by 3 bases; unmatched bases: 4. Germline V gives CDR1 MNHEY, CDR2 SVGEGT.

The rearrangement links TRBV4-1 to TRBJ1-1, with D unresolved. Trimming cost V 4 bases and J 1 base, with 7 bases left between them. CDR1 and CDR2 from the germline V gene are MGHRA and YSYEKL. The CDR3 runs 13 residues. The CDR3 DNA sequence: TGCGCCAGCAGCCCTCCAGGGAACACTGAAGCTTTCTTT. It yields the protein CASSPPGNTEAFF.

The chain combines TRBV4-1 with TRBJ2-3, with a weak D call TRBD2 (5 bases). Looked up from germline, CDR1 is MGHRA and CDR2 is YSYEKL. The CDR3 is 15 residues long. V dropped 0 bases and J dropped 4 bases, with 11 bases sitting between them. For the CDR3, the DNA is TGCGCCAGCAGCCAAGACGCGGGTCGCGCAGATACGCAGTATTTT. Residues: CASSQDAGRADTQYF.